One and the same sample provided the 25 T cell receptor beta chains below, sequenced in a study of B cell selection in AIRE deficiency (dated by TCRdb to the late 2010s). Library preparation was by the immunoSEQ multiplex PCR assay. Not all clones reach the TCRdb copy of this immuneACCESS table, which keeps in-frame sequences only. Checked studies attribute under half of the gap to unresolved V genes and leave the rest unexplained. A total of tens of thousands of clones appear in this sample, about 97% of them only once. In total, the top ten clones hold under 0.2% of the sample. Conventional CD4 T cells were sorted as CD4+CD127+ cells. The sequencing sample was made of conventional CD4+ T cells sorted from PBMCs. The source of these receptors is a human donor with AIRE deficiency.

This clone is a singleton in its sample. V is TRBV6-6 and J is TRBJ1-2; a weak D match, TRBD1 (5 bases). CDR3 length: 15 residues. The germline CDR1 and CDR2 sequences are MNHNY and SVGAGI (reference sequence). Trimming stripped 6 bases from V and 2 bases from J, with 16 bases between. The CDR3 protein is CASRDAGRTNYGYTF. The CDR3 nucleotides read TGTGCCAGCAGGGATGCGGGACGGACCAACTATGGCTACACCTTC.

The chain has TRBV7-9 and TRBJ1-2; D is perhaps TRBD1 (6 bases). The CDR3 is 18 amino acids. Trimming removed 5 bases at V and 2 bases at J, with 24 bases between. Germline CDR1 SEHNR, CDR2 FQNEAQ (reference sequence). CDR3 bases: TGTGCCAGCAGCACACAGGGTATGACTTGGTCAAACAACTATGGCTACACCTTC. Translating it yields CASSTQGMTWSNNYGYTF.

The genes are TRBV28 and TRBJ2-7; TRBD1 agrees at 11 bases. With 4 bases clipped from V and 7 bases from J, the junction kept 12 bases outside the gene matches. This CDR3 spans 16 amino acids. Germline V gives CDR1 MDHEN, CDR2 SYDVKM. DNA for the CDR3: TGTGCCAGCAGTTATACTACCGGGACAGGGGGGACGGAGCAGTACTTC. It translates to CASSYTTGTGGTEQYF.

The chain recombines TRBV4-2 with TRBJ2-1, with 8 bases identical to TRBD2. Per the germline V gene, CDR1 is LGHNA and CDR2 is YNFKEQ. Trimming at V came to 1 base and at J to 0 bases, leaving 5 bases not matched to a gene. CDR3 size: 17 residues. The CDR3 coding sequence is TGTGCCAGCAGCCAAGGGGACGGGGGGGTCTCCTACAATGAGCAGTTCTTC. Translation gives CASSQGDGGVSYNEQFF.

The rearrangement uses TRBV10-3 and TRBJ2-3; TRBD2 might be the D (5 bases). This CDR3 comprises 17 residues. V lost 5 bases and J 1 base, leaving 19 bases between the germline ends. CDR1 is ENHRY and CDR2 is SYGVKD in the germline V gene. In DNA form, the CDR3 reads TGTGCCATCAGTCAGCGGAAGTCTTCCCCAGGCACAGATACGCAGTATTTT. Protein sequence: CAISQRKSSPGTDTQYF.

The V and J genes are TRBV18 and TRBJ1-1; D remains ambiguous. This CDR3 contains 15 residues. Germline CDR1 reads KGHSH; CDR2 reads LQKENI. V lost 2 bases and J 3 bases, leaving 13 bases between the germline ends. This chain's CDR3 is CASSPSPRLDTEAFF. Here the CDR3 DNA reads TGTGCCAGCTCACCATCACCCAGGTTGGACACTGAAGCTTTCTTT. The whole variable domain, filled in from reference TRBV18 and TRBJ1-1, reads NAGVMQNPRHLVRRRGQEARLRCSPMKGHSHVYWYRQLPEEGLKFMVYLQKENIIDESGMPKERFSAEFPKEGPSILRIQQVVRGDSAAYFCASSPSPRLDTEAFFGQGTRLTVV.

V usage is TRBV7-8 and J usage is TRBJ2-5, with D perhaps TRBD2 (5 bases). Judging by the DNA end, TRBJ2-7 fits better; the J call may be wrong. This CDR3 has 15 residues. Per the germline V gene, CDR1 is SGHVS and CDR2 is FQNEAQ. CDR3 in DNA: TGTGCCAGCAGCTTAAAGGCGGGCGTCCCCTACGAGCAGTACTTC. Translating gives CASSLKAGVPYEQYF.

The sample holds one count of this clone. The gene calls are TRBV7-9 and TRBJ2-7; D gene ambiguous. V was pared by 4 bases and J by 4 bases, with 11 bases between. The CDR3 extends over 13 amino acids. Germline V gene data show CDR1 as SEHNR and CDR2 as FQNEAQ (reference sequence). The DNA for the CDR3 is TGTGCCAGCAGCTATCTCTTGGGGTACGAGCAGTACTTC. It specifies CASSYLLGYEQYF.

The V call is TRBV10-1, the J call TRBJ2-7; D possibly corresponds to TRBD1 (5 bases). CDR3 length: 13 residues. Trimming pared 4 bases from V and 6 bases from J, leaving 13 bases between. Germline V gene data show CDR1 as WNHNN and CDR2 as SYGVQD (reference sequence). CDR3 region: CASSGSPGSEQYF. The CDR3 DNA is TGCGCCAGCAGTGGCAGCCCAGGGTCCGAGCAGTACTTC.

This chain links TRBV6-6 with TRBJ2-1; TRBD2 matches 8 bases. V shed 6 bases, J shed 2 bases, and the junction held 3 bases outside the gene matches. Germline-derived CDR1 and CDR2 are MNHNY and SVGAGI (reference sequence). The CDR3 length is 14 residues. The CDR3 reads CASRLAGPYNEQFF. CDR3 nucleotides: TGTGCCAGCAGGTTAGCGGGACCCTACAATGAGCAGTTCTTC.

The V call is TRBV19, the J call TRBJ1-2, with 8 bases identical to TRBD1. Germline CDR1 reads LNHDA; CDR2 reads SQIVND (reference sequence). The ends lost 1 base at V and 6 bases at J; junction bases unmatched: 4. This CDR3 spans 14 amino acids. CDR3 loop: CASSIANRGNGYTF. The CDR3 DNA reads TGTGCCAGTAGTATAGCGAACAGGGGGAATGGCTACACCTTC. The full variable domain, in which reference TRBV19 and TRBJ1-2 provide the parts outside the CDR3, is DGGITQSPKYLFRKEGQNVTLSCEQNLNHDAMYWYRQDPGQGLRLIYYSQIVNDFQKGDIAEGYSVSREKKESFPLTVTSAQKNPTAFYLCASSIANRGNGYTFGSGTRLTVV.

This rearrangement joins TRBV10-3 to TRBJ2-2; D call uncertain. Germline CDR1 ENHRY, CDR2 SYGVKD. The length of the CDR3 is 16 residues. Deletions cut 10 bases from V and 2 bases from J, with 20 bases between. Written as DNA, the CDR3 is TGTGCCACCTTCAGTGGCCAGAAACTCAACACCGGGGAGCTGTTTTTT. Translated, it gives CATFSGQKLNTGELFF.

The chain recombines TRBV5-1 with TRBJ2-5; TRBD2 matches 13 bases. The CDR3 has 22 amino acids. The J segment lost 1 base and the V segment lost 4 bases, leaving 22 bases of the junction unmatched. The germline CDR1 and CDR2 sequences are SGHRS and YFSETQ. The CDR3 region has the DNA TGCGCCAGCAGCCGCGTAAAAAAAGCCGGGACTAGCGGGATGAGGGGCCAAGAGACCCAGTACTTC. It yields the protein CASSRVKKAGTSGMRGQETQYF.

The chain recombines TRBV5-4 with TRBJ2-7, with 8 positions matching TRBD1. Losses at the gene ends were 4 bases for V and 3 bases for J; bases not matched to a gene: 6. The CDR3 is 14 amino acids. The germline V gene encodes CDR1 SGHNT and CDR2 YYREEE (reference sequence). The DNA for the CDR3 is TGTGCCAGCAGCCGTGAACAGGGGGGCTACGAGCAGTACTTC. This encodes CASSREQGGYEQYF.

The V gene is TRBV19, the J gene TRBJ2-2, with D uncertain. The CDR3 covers 13 residues. Trimming stripped 6 bases from V and 7 bases from J, with 12 bases between. The germline CDR1 and CDR2 sequences are LNHDA and SQIVND (reference sequence). The CDR3 region is CASRAVGIGELFF. The CDR3 nucleotides read TGTGCCAGTAGGGCAGTTGGCATCGGGGAGCTGTTTTTT.

The chain carries TRBV5-6 and TRBJ2-5; D tentatively fits TRBD1 or TRBD2 (5 bases each). The V end lost 0 bases, the J end lost 3 bases, and 6 bases lay between the germline ends. CDR1 is SGHDT, CDR2 YYEEEE, per germline. The CDR3 covers 13 residues. The chain's CDR3 is CASSLVGEETQYF. The CDR3 region has the DNA TGTGCCAGCAGCTTGGTGGGGGAAGAGACCCAGTACTTC.

The chain carries TRBV28 and TRBJ2-3, with 13 bases identical to TRBD2. CDR3 size: 17 residues. J lost 4 bases, V lost 5 bases, and 9 bases had no gene match. Looked up from germline, CDR1 is MDHEN and CDR2 is SYDVKM. The CDR3 nucleotides read TGTGCCAGCAGTCCGGGACTAGCGGGACCCAGGGCAGATACGCAGTATTTT. It codes for CASSPGLAGPRADTQYF.

The chain has TRBV7-3 and TRBJ2-3, with 9 bases matching TRBD2. This CDR3 has 18 residues. V gave up 2 bases and J gave up 0 bases; unmatched junction bases: 9. The germline V gene encodes CDR1 SGHTA and CDR2 FQGTGA. CDR3 nucleotides: TGTGCCAGCAGCTTAGGTTCACTAGCGGGTGTTAGCACAGATACGCAGTATTTT. Protein sequence: CASSLGSLAGVSTDTQYF.

The rearrangement joins TRBV5-1 to TRBJ2-3, with D unresolved. The germline V and J ends were trimmed by 6 bases and 5 bases, with 16 bases remaining between them. The CDR3 length is 14 residues. The germline V gene has CDR1 SGHRS and CDR2 YFSETQ. The chain's CDR3 is CASTRDTHRDTQYF. CDR3 DNA: TGCGCCAGCACTCGTGACACTCATAGAGATACGCAGTATTTT.

This clone was seen just once. This chain connects TRBV6-5 to TRBJ2-1; 10 bases fit TRBD2. This CDR3 contains 15 residues. CDR1 is MNHEY, CDR2 SVGAGI, per germline. The trim removed 5 bases at V and 4 bases at J, leaving 5 bases unmatched. The DNA of the CDR3 is TGTGCCAGCAGTCGTACTAGCGGGGCGTACAATGAGCAGTTCTTC. Amino acids: CASSRTSGAYNEQFF.

This chain uses TRBV11-1 with TRBJ2-7, with 9 bases identical to TRBD1. CDR3 length: 14 residues. Germline CDR1 reads SGHAT; CDR2 reads FQDESV (reference sequence). V shed 5 bases, J shed 2 bases, and the junction held 4 bases outside the gene matches. CDR3 DNA: TGTGCCAGCAGCGCTTGGACAGGGGCCTACGAGCAGTACTTC. It yields the protein CASSAWTGAYEQYF. The complete variable domain, with remaining parts taken from reference TRBV11-1 and TRBJ2-7, reads EAEVAQSPRYKITEKSQAVAFWCDPISGHATLYWYRQILGQGPELLVQFQDESVVDDSQLPKDRFSAERLKGVDSTLKIQPAELGDSAMYLCASSAWTGAYEQYFGPGTRLTVT.

The sample holds one count of this clone. CDR3 bases: TGTGCCAGCAGCGCCTACCGGGACAGGGGATATGGCTACACCTTC. It is translated as CASSAYRDRGYGYTF. The chain combines TRBV5-4 with TRBJ1-2; 10 nucleotides line up with TRBD1. Per germline, CDR1 SGHNT and CDR2 YYREEE (reference sequence). With 4 bases clipped from V and 5 bases from J, the junction kept 8 bases outside the gene matches. The length of the CDR3 is 15 residues.

The chain joins TRBV28 to TRBJ1-2, with D hard to call. In germline, CDR1 is MDHEN, CDR2 SYDVKM. This CDR3 spans 14 amino acids. Trimming took off 10 bases at V and 2 bases at J, with 17 bases between the two ends. CDR3 amino acids: CATKTSGLNYGYTF. DNA of the CDR3: TGTGCCACCAAAACATCGGGATTAAACTATGGCTACACCTTC.

The CDR3 coding sequence is TGTGCCAGCAGCCGGTTTGATGTGGGTACGCAGTATTTT. This encodes CASSRFDVGTQYF. This chain uses TRBV14 with TRBJ2-3; D is uncertain. The CDR3 sequence is 13 residues long. Per the germline V gene, CDR1 is SGHDN and CDR2 is FVKESK. V dropped 4 bases and J dropped 8 bases, with 13 bases sitting between them.

This clone has a single count. The chain combines TRBV11-2 with TRBJ2-7; TRBD2 matches at 8 bases. The V gene's germline CDR1 is SGHAT and CDR2 FQNNGV. Trimming took 5 bases from V and 0 from J; bases not matched to a gene: 3. The CDR3 is made up of 14 amino acids. The CDR3 here is CASSLGLASYEQYF. Written as DNA, the CDR3 is TGTGCCAGCAGCCTCGGACTAGCCTCCTACGAGCAGTACTTC.